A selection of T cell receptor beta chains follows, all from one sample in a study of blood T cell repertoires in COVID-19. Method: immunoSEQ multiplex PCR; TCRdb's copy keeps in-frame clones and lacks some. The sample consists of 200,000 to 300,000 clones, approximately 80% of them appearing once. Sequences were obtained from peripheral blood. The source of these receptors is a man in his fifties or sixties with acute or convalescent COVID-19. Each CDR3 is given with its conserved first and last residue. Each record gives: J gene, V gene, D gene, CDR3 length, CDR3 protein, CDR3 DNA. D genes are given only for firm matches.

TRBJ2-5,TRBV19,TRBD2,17,CASSMGLAGGGQETQYF,TGTGCCAGTAGTATGGGGCTAGCGGGAGGAGGGCAAGAGACCCAGTACTTC
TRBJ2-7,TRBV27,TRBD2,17,CASSLKGWGLATYEQYF,TGTGCCAGCAGTTTAAAGGGTTGGGGACTAGCGACCTACGAGCAGTACTTC
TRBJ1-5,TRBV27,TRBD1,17,CAIPTGGTLYSNQPQHF,TGTGCCATCCCGACAGGGGGCACTCTTTATAGCAATCAGCCCCAGCATTTT
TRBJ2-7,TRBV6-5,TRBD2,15,CASSRQTSGDGEQYF,TGTGCCAGCAGTCGACAGACTAGCGGGGATGGTGAGCAGTACTTC
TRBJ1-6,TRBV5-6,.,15,CASSSRQGRNSPLHF,TGTGCCAGCAGCTCGAGGCAGGGTCGCAATTCACCCCTCCACTTT
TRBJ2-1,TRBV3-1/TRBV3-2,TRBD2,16,CASSQGGGRAYNEQFF,TGTGCCAGCAGCCAGGGAGGCGGGAGGGCCTACAATGAGCAGTTCTTC
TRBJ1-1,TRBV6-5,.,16,CASSYGGGLMNTEAFF,TGTGCCAGCAGTTACGGGGGGGGCTTAATGAACACTGAAGCTTTCTTT
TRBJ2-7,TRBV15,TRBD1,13,CATRDRPSYEQYF,TGTGCCACCCGGGACAGGCCGTCCTACGAGCAGTACTTC
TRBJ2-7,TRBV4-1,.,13,CASSQVPEGEQYF,TGCGCCAGCAGCCAAGTCCCAGAGGGCGAGCAGTACTTC
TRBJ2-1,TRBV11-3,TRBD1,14,CASSFRTGNNEQFF,TGTGCCAGCAGCTTCCGGACAGGGAACAATGAGCAGTTCTTC
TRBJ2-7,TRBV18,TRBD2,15,CASSALSGGTYEQYF,TGTGCCAGCTCAGCCCTTAGCGGGGGAACCTACGAGCAGTACTTC
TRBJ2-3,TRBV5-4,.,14,CASSLASGADTQYF,TGTGCCAGCAGCTTGGCATCAGGGGCGGATACGCAGTATTTT
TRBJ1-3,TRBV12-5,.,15,CASAPPDSSGNTIYF,TGTGCTAGTGCCCCCCCGGACAGCTCTGGAAACACCATATATTTT